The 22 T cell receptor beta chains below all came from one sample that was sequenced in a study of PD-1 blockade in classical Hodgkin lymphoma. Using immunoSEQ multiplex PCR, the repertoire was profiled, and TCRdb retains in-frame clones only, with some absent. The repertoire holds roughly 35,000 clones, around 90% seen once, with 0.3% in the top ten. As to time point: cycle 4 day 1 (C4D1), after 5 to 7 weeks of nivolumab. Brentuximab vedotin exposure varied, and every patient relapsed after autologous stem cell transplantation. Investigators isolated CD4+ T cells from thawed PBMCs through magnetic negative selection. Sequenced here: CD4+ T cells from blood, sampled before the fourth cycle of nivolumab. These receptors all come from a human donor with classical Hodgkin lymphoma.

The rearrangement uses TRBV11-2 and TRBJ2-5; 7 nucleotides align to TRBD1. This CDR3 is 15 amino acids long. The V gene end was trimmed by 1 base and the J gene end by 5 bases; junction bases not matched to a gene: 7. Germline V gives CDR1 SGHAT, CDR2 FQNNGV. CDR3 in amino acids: CASSLGRTGWETQYF. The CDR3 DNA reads TGTGCCAGCAGCTTAGGCCGGACAGGTTGGGAGACCCAGTACTTC.

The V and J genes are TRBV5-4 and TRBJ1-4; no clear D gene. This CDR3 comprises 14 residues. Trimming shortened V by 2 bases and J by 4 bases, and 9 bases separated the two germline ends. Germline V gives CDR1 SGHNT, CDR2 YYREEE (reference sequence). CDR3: CASSFKGGNEKLFF. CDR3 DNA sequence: TGTGCCAGCAGCTTCAAGGGCGGTAATGAAAAACTGTTTTTT.

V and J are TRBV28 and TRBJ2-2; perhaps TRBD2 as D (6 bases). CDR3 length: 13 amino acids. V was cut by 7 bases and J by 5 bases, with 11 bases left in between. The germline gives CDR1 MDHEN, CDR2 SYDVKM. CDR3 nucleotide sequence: TGTGCCAGCACGGGGAGGCTGACCGGGGAGCTGTTTTTT. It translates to CASTGRLTGELFF.

The CDR3 loop reads CAPLPPFSPAKNIQYF. CDR3 nucleotide sequence: TGTGCCCCCCTACCCCCGTTCAGCCCAGCCAAAAACATTCAGTACTTC. The chain couples TRBV10-3 to TRBJ2-4; D is unresolved. Germline CDR1 ENHRY, CDR2 SYGVKD. The V end was cut by 11 bases, the J end by 0 bases, with 20 bases between. This CDR3 region has 16 residues.

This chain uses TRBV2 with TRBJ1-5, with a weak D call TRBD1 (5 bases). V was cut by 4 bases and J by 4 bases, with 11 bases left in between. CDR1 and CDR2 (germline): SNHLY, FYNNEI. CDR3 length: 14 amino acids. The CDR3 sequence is CASSGPGRNQPQHF. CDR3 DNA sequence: TGTGCCAGCAGTGGTCCAGGGAGGAATCAGCCCCAGCATTTT. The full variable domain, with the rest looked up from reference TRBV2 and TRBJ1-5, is EPEVTQTPSHQVTQMGQEVILRCVPISNHLYFYWYRQILGQKVEFLVSFYNNEISEKSEIFDDQFSVERPDGSNFTLKIRSTKLEDSAMYFCASSGPGRNQPQHFGDGTRLSIL.

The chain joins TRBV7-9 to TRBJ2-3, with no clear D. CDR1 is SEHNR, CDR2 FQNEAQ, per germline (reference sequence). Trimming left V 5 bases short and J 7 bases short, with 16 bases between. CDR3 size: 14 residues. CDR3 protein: CASSPRKEAHTQYF. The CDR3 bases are TGTGCCAGCAGCCCGCGAAAAGAGGCGCATACGCAGTATTTT.

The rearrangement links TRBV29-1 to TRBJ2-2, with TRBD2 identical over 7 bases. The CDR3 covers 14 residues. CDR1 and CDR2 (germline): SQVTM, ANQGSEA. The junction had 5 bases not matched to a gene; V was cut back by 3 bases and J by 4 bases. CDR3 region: CSVDRREPTGELFF. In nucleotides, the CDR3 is TGCAGCGTTGATCGGCGGGAGCCCACCGGGGAGCTGTTTTTT.

The CDR3 bases are TGTGCCAGCAGCCTAAACTACGAGCAGTACTTC. As protein: CASSLNYEQYF. The V call is TRBV5-6, the J call TRBJ2-7; D gene uncertain. Trimming left V 4 bases short and J 3 bases short, with 5 bases between. In germline, CDR1 is SGHDT, CDR2 YYEEEE. This CDR3 has 11 amino acids.

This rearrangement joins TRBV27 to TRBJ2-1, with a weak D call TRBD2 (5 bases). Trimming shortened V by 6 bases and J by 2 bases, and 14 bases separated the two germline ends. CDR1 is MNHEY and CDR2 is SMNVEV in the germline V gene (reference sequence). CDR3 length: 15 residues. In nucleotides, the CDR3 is TGTGCCAGCAGACCTCAAGCGGCCACCTACAATGAGCAGTTCTTC. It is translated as CASRPQAATYNEQFF.

Here the CDR3 DNA reads TGTGCCAGCAGCCTCAGCCGGATCAATGAGCAGTTCTTC. Translated, it gives CASSLSRINEQFF. The chain links TRBV11-3 to TRBJ2-1; D is ambiguous. From germline, CDR1 is SGHNT and CDR2 YENEEA. The CDR3 consists of 13 residues. With 5 bases removed from V and 6 bases from J, the gap between germline ends came to 11 bases.

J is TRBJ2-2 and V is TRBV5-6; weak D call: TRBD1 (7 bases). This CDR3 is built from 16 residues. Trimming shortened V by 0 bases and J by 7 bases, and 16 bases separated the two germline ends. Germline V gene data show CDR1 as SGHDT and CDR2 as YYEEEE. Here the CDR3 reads CASSLGRGHFNGELFF. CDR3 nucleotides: TGTGCCAGCAGCTTGGGGAGGGGGCATTTTAACGGGGAGCTGTTTTTT.

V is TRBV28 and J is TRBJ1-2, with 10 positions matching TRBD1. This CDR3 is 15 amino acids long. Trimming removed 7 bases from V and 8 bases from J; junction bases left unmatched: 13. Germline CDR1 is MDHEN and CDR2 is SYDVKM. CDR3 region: CASTTPTGGVGGYTF. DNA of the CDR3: TGTGCCAGCACTACACCGACAGGGGGCGTGGGGGGCTACACCTTC.

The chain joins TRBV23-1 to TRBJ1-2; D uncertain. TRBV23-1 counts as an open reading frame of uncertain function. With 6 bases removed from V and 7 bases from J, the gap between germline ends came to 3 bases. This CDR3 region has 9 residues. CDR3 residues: CASSVGYTF. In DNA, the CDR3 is TGCGCCAGCAGCGTTGGCTACACCTTC.

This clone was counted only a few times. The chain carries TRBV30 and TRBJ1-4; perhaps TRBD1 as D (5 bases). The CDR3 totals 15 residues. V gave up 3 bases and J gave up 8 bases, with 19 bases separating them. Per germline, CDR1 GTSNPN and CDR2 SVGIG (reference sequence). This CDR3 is CAWSRGEGVSEKLFF. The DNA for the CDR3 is TGTGCCTGGAGCCGAGGGGAAGGAGTTTCCGAAAAACTGTTTTTT. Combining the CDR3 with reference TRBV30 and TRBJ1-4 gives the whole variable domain SQTIHQWPATLVQPVGSPLSLECTVEGTSNPNLYWYRQAAGRGLQLLFYSVGIGQISSEVPQNLSASRPQDRQFILSSKKLLLSDSGFYLCAWSRGEGVSEKLFFGSGTQLSVL.

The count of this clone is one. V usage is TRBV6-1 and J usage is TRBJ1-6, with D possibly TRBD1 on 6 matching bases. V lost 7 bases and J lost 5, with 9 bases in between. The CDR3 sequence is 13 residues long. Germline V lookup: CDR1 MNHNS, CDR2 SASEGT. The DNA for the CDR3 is TGTGCCAGCATGAGGGGGAATAATTCACCCCTCCACTTT. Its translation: CASMRGNNSPLHF.

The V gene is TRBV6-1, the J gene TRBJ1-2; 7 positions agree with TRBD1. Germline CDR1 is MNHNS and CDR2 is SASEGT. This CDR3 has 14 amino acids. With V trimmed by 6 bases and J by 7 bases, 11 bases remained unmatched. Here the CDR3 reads CASRWGMTGSGYTF. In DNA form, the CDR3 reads TGTGCCAGCAGGTGGGGGATGACAGGGAGTGGCTACACCTTC.

The CDR3 DNA follows: TGTGCCAGCTACCCGTTAGCGGGAGGCGGCAATGAGCAGTTCTTC. It specifies CASYPLAGGGNEQFF. The V and J genes are TRBV27 and TRBJ2-1, with TRBD2 identical over 10 bases. The junction had 10 bases not matched to a gene; V was cut back by 8 bases and J by 6 bases. CDR1 and CDR2 (germline): MNHEY, SMNVEV (reference sequence). The CDR3 contains 15 residues.

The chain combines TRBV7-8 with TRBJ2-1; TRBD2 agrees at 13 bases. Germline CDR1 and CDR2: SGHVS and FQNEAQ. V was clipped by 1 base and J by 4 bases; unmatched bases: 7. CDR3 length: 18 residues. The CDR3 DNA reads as TGTGCCAGCAGCTTAGGTTCACTAGCGGGAGGGAGATACAATGAGCAGTTCTTC. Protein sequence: CASSLGSLAGGRYNEQFF.

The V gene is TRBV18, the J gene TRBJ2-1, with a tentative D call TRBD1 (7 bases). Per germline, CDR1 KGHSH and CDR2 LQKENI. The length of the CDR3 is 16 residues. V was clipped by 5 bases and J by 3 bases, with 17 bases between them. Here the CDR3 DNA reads TGTGCCAGCTCAGGCCTGGGGGGACAGATCTACAATGAGCAGTTCTTC. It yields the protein CASSGLGGQIYNEQFF.

CDR3 sequence: CSVEDSIATNEKLFF. CDR3 in DNA: TGCAGCGTTGAAGACTCCATTGCAACTAATGAAAAACTGTTTTTT. The chain employs TRBV29-1 and TRBJ1-4; D gene ambiguous. Germline CDR1 is SQVTM and CDR2 is ANQGSEA. The V end was cut by 0 bases, the J end by 0 bases, with 8 bases between. The CDR3 extends over 15 amino acids. The entire variable domain, with the rest obtained from reference TRBV29-1 and TRBJ1-4, is as follows: SAVISQKPSRDICQRGTSLTIQCQVDSQVTMMFWYRQQPGQSLTLIATANQGSEATYESGFVIDKFPISRPNLTFSTLTVSNMSPEDSSIYLCSVEDSIATNEKLFFGSGTQLSVL.

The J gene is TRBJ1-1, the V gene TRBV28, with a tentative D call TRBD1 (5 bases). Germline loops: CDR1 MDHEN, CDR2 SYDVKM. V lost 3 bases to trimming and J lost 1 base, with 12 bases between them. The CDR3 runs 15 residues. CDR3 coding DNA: TGTGCCAGCAGTTTTTCCCTTACAGGGAACACTGAAGCTTTCTTT. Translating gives CASSFSLTGNTEAFF.

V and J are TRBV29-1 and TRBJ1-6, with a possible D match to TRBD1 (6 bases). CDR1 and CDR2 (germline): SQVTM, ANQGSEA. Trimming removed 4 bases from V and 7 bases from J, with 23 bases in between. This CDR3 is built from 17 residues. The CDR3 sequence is CSVVMWTAETANSPLHF. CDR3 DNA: TGCAGCGTTGTTATGTGGACAGCCGAGACAGCGAATTCACCCCTCCACTTT.